This T cell receptor (beta chain) was sequenced during a study of Ad26.COV2.S vaccination and SARS-CoV-2 variants. Whole-study findings and limits: Analyses of TCR breadth and depth may have underestimated total T cell responses. In vaccinated individuals, spike-specific CD8+ and CD4+ T cell responses reportedly displayed substantial breadth.

The table came from immunoSEQ multiplex PCR; TCRdb's copy has only in-frame clones and leaves some out. The sample has 200,000 to 300,000 clones, 88% seen once. The sample's treatment: 15 to 20 received Ad26.COV2.S at low or high dose, single or two shots; about 5 received placebo; per-sample allocation not given. Vaccine and placebo recipients were sampled on day 63 after the first injection. The CDR3 runs to 13 residues. Trimming cost V 7 bases and J 8 bases; bases outside gene matches: 9. Germline V gene lookup returns CDR1 MNHEY and CDR2 SVGAGI. As to this clone: The antigen is unknown.

The sequence came from a person aged 18 to 59 who received the Ad26.COV2.S COVID-19 vaccine or a placebo. The rearrangement links TRBV6-5 to TRBJ1-2, with TRBD1 matching 8 bases. The sample in question was peripheral blood, obtained in a trial of Ad26.COV2.S vaccine versus placebo. CDR3 DNA: TGTGCCAGCAACACAGGGGGATCCACCGGCTACACCTTC. This sequence encodes CASNTGGSTGYTF.